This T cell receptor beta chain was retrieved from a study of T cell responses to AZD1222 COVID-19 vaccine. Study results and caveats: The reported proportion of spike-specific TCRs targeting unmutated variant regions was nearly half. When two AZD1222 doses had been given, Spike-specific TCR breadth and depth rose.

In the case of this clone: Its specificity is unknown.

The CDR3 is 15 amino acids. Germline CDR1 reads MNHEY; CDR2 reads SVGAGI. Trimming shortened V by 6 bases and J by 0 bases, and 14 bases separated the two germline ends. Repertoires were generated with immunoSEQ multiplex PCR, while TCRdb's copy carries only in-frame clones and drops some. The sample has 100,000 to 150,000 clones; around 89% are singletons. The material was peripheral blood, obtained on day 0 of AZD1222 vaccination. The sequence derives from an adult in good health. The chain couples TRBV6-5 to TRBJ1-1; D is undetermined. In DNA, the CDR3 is TGTGCCAGCAGACGACGGGATTTCATGAACACTGAAGCTTTCTTT. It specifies CASRRRDFMNTEAFF.